The 19 T cell receptor beta chains presented below share a single source sample, sequenced in a study of T cell repertoires in cytomegalovirus infection. TCRdb reprocessed the reads with MiXCR, giving one entry per CDR3 protein. The data contain about 260,000 distinct CDR3 sequences, approximately 15% of them singletons. The sequenced material came from PBMCs. The receptors here all came from a human donor in good health (CMV status not recorded). Some clones in this sample may be carry-over from other donors' samples.

This clonotype was observed a handful of times. The J gene is TRBJ2-5, the V gene TRBV7-3; 7 bases match TRBD2. This CDR3 contains 15 residues. Germline V gene data show CDR1 as SGHTA and CDR2 as FQGTGA. Trimming cost V 5 bases and J 2 bases; bases outside gene matches: 8. The CDR3: CASSLDRTRQETQYF. For the CDR3, the DNA is TGTGCCAGCAGCCTCGACCGGACTAGACAAGAGACCCAGTACTTC.

This clonotype was observed many times. The chain has TRBV6-1 and TRBJ1-1; D call uncertain. CDR3 length: 13 residues. V was shortened by 5 bases and J by 2 bases, with 9 bases between the two germline ends. Germline CDR1 is MNHNS and CDR2 is SASEGT. CDR3 amino acids: CASSSYRNTEAFF. For the CDR3, the DNA is TGTGCCAGCAGTAGTTATCGAAACACTGAAGCTTTCTTT.

A few counts support this clonotype. The chain carries TRBV5-8 and TRBJ2-1, with TRBD1 matching 7 bases. The trim removed 2 bases at V and 12 bases at J, leaving 5 bases unmatched. The CDR3 extends over 12 amino acids. Germline V gene sequence: CDR1 SGHTS, CDR2 YDEGEE. Here the CDR3 reads CASSFGQAAQFF. The CDR3 nucleotides are TGTGCCAGCAGCTTCGGACAGGCTGCGCAGTTCTTC.

V is TRBV6-5 and J is TRBJ1-4, with D uncertain. The V gene lost 2 bases and the J gene lost 6 bases, with 7 bases spanning the gap. Germline V CDR1 and CDR2: MNHEY, SVGAGI. This CDR3 spans 13 amino acids. The CDR3 sequence is CASSYISDEKLFF. As DNA, the CDR3 is TGTGCCAGCAGTTACATTTCGGATGAAAAACTGTTTTTT.

The rearrangement uses TRBV19 and TRBJ2-6; possibly TRBD1 for D (6 bases). Germline CDR1 reads LNHDA; CDR2 reads SQIVND (reference sequence). V dropped 10 bases and J dropped 2 bases, with 15 bases sitting between them. The CDR3 has 15 amino acids. CDR3 loop: CATVAEGAGANVLTF. CDR3 coding DNA: TGTGCCACCGTCGCCGAGGGGGCTGGGGCCAACGTCCTGACTTTC.

The chain recombines TRBV9 with TRBJ2-2; no clear D gene. Germline V gives CDR1 SGDLS, CDR2 YYNGEE. Trimming cost V 0 bases and J 1 base, with 16 bases left between them. There are 18 residues in the CDR3. CDR3 protein: CASSVATGTSGNTGELFF. DNA of the CDR3: TGTGCCAGCAGCGTAGCTACGGGCACTTCGGGGAACACCGGGGAGCTGTTTTTT.

There are many counts of this clonotype. The chain links TRBV19 to TRBJ2-1; D gene unclear. Germline CDR1 is LNHDA and CDR2 is SQIVND (reference sequence). The CDR3 is 15 amino acids. V was clipped by 4 bases and J by 9 bases, with 19 bases between them. The CDR3, as DNA: TGTGCCAGTAGTACAGTAACCCCCCGGTGGAGTGAGCAGTTCTTC. As protein: CASSTVTPRWSEQFF.

This clonotype occurred a few times. The gene calls are TRBV7-9 and TRBJ2-7; no clear D gene. Deletions cut 1 base from V and 12 bases from J, with 10 bases between. In germline, CDR1 is SEHNR, CDR2 FQNEAQ (reference sequence). The CDR3 runs to 11 residues. This CDR3 is CASSLVGPSYF. CDR3 DNA: TGTGCCAGCAGCTTAGTGGGTCCATCGTACTTC.

This rearrangement joins TRBV11-1 to TRBJ2-7, with D possibly TRBD2 on 6 matching bases. Trimming cost V 1 base and J 1 base, with 17 bases left between them. Germline assignment: CDR1 SGHAT and CDR2 FQDESV (reference sequence). This CDR3 is built from 17 residues. The CDR3 region has the DNA TGTGCCAGCAGCTTAGGTGGCCTGCGGGATACGTCCTACGAGCAGTACTTC. Protein sequence: CASSLGGLRDTSYEQYF.

This clonotype appeared a few times. This rearrangement joins TRBV19 to TRBJ2-1; D not resolved. This CDR3 has 11 amino acids. V dropped 3 bases and J dropped 7 bases, with 4 bases sitting between them. The germline gives CDR1 LNHDA, CDR2 SQIVND (reference sequence). The CDR3 sequence is CASSIRNEQFF. The CDR3 nucleotides read TGTGCCAGTAGTATCCGAAATGAGCAGTTCTTC.

This chain connects TRBV20-1 to TRBJ1-2; D unresolved. V was cut by 0 bases and J by 0 bases, with 14 bases left in between. Germline V gives CDR1 DFQATT, CDR2 SNEGSKA (reference sequence). The CDR3 sequence is 16 residues long. CDR3 loop: CSARDSRRSANYGYTF. CDR3 coding DNA: TGCAGTGCTAGAGATTCCAGGAGATCAGCTAACTATGGCTACACCTTC.

This chain joins TRBV5-1 and TRBJ2-2; D is unclear. Germline CDR1 reads SGHRS; CDR2 reads YFSETQ. Between the trimmed V and J ends, which lost 0 bases and 6 bases, there was a span of 6 bases. CDR3 length: 13 residues. CDR3 DNA sequence: TGCGCCAGCAGCTTGGACACACCCGGGGAGCTGTTTTTT. This codes for CASSLDTPGELFF.

This clonotype appeared many times. V usage is TRBV19 and J usage is TRBJ2-3; 13 nucleotides line up with TRBD2. Germline CDR1 and CDR2: LNHDA and SQIVND (reference sequence). CDR3 length equals 20 residues. The V and J ends lost 6 bases and 5 bases, in that order; junction bases with no gene match: 20. DNA for the CDR3: TGTGCCAGTAGCCCAAACCGACTAGCGGGAGGACTATCCGATGTAGATACGCAGTATTTT. Translating gives CASSPNRLAGGLSDVDTQYF.

A few counts support this clonotype. The chain is built from TRBV10-3 and TRBJ2-7; 10 bases map to TRBD2. The CDR3 is 13 residues long. V lost 10 bases, J lost 7 bases, and 10 bases stayed unmatched. Germline CDR1 is ENHRY and CDR2 is SYGVKD. Here the CDR3 reads CATQREGLGEQYF. CDR3 nucleotides: TGTGCCACCCAGCGGGAGGGCCTAGGAGAGCAGTACTTC.

This chain links TRBV7-9 with TRBJ2-5, with 7 bases that match TRBD1. The germline V gene has CDR1 SEHNR and CDR2 FQNEAQ (reference sequence). CDR3 size: 16 residues. V gave up 5 bases and J gave up 5 bases; unmatched junction bases: 14. The CDR3 spells CASSPRFLDRRETQYF. CDR3 coding DNA: TGTGCCAGCAGCCCTCGATTTTTGGACAGGAGGGAGACCCAGTACTTC.

This clonotype was found many times. The chain links TRBV20-1 to TRBJ1-2; TRBD1 aligns across 9 bases. With V trimmed by 3 bases and J by 5 bases, 13 bases remained unmatched. The CDR3 has 16 amino acids. In germline, CDR1 is DFQATT, CDR2 SNEGSKA (reference sequence). The CDR3 is CSASASGTGNLYGYTF. The CDR3 DNA is TGCAGTGCTAGTGCTTCCGGGACAGGGAATCTTTATGGCTACACCTTC.

The sample holds many counts of this clonotype. The chain links TRBV7-2 to TRBJ2-3; TRBD1 is a possible D gene (7 bases). Germline CDR1 SGHTA, CDR2 FQGNSA. The V and J ends lost 5 bases and 1 base respectively, with 19 bases between them. This CDR3 contains 17 residues. CDR3 sequence reads: CASSLSNRGGGTDTQYF. The CDR3 DNA is TGTGCCAGCAGCCTCTCGAACAGGGGAGGCGGCACAGATACGCAGTATTTT.

This clonotype was seen repeatedly, ten times or more. The V gene is TRBV12-3 or TRBV12-4, the J gene TRBJ2-7; D remains unclear. CDR3 size: 12 residues. Trimming removed 3 bases at V and 6 bases at J, with 9 bases between. Here the CDR3 DNA reads TGTGCCAGCAGTTTTGGCTCTAGCGAGCAGTACTTC. It encodes CASSFGSSEQYF.

This sequence joins TRBV12-3 or TRBV12-4 and TRBJ1-5; no reliable D call. This CDR3 contains 12 residues. Trimming pared 1 base from V and 5 bases from J, leaving 3 bases between. Here the CDR3 DNA reads TGTGCCAGCAGTTTAGGTCATCAGCCCCAGCATTTT. It is translated as CASSLGHQPQHF.